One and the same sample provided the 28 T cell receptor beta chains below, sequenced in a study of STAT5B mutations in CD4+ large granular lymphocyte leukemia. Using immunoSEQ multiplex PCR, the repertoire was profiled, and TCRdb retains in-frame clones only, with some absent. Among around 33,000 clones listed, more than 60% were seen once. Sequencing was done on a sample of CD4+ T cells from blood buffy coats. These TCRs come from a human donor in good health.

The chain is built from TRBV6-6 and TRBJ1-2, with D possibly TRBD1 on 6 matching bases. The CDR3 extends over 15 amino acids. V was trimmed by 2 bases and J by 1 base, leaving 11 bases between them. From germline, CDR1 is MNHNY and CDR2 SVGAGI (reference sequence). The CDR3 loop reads CASSYRPGHNYGYTF. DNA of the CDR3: TGTGCCAGCAGTTACCGACCGGGACATAACTATGGCTACACCTTC.

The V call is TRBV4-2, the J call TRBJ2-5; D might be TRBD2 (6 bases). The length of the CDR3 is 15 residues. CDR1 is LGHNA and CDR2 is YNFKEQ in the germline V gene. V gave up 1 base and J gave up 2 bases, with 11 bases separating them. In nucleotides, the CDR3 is TGTGCCAGCAGCCAAGGAGCACTAGCTCAAGAGACCCAGTACTTC. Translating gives CASSQGALAQETQYF.

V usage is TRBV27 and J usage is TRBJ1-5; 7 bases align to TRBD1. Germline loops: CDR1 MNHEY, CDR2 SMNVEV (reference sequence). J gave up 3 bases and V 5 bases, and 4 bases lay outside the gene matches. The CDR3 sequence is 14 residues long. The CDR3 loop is CASSQTGFNQPQHF. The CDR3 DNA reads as TGTGCCAGCAGTCAGACAGGGTTCAATCAGCCCCAGCATTTT.

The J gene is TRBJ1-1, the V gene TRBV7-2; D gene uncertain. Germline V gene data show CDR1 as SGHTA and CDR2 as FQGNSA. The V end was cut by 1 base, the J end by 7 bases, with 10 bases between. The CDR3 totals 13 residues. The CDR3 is CASSLGRTVEAFF. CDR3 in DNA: TGTGCCAGCAGCTTAGGAAGGACTGTTGAAGCTTTCTTT.

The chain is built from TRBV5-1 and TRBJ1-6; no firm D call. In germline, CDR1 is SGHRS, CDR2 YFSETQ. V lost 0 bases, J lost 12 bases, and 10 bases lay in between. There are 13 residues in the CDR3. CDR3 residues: CASSLGERQPLHF. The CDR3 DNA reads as TGCGCCAGCAGCTTGGGGGAGCGCCAACCCCTCCACTTT.

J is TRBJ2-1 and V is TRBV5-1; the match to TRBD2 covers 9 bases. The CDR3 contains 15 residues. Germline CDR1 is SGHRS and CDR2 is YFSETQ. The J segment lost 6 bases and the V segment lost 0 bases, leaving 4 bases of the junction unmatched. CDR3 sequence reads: CASSLEAGGFNEQFF. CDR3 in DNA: TGCGCCAGCAGCTTGGAGGCGGGAGGGTTCAATGAGCAGTTCTTC.

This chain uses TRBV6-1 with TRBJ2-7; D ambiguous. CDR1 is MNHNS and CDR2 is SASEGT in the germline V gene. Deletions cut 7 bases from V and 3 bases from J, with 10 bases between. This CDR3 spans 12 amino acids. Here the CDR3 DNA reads TGTGCCAGCACCCGGAACCTCTACGAGCAGTACTTC. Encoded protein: CASTRNLYEQYF.

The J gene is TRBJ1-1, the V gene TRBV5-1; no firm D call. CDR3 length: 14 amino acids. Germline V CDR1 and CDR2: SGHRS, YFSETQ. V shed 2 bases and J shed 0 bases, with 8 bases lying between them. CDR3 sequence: CASSLDGLNTEAFF. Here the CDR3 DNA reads TGCGCCAGCAGCTTAGACGGATTGAACACTGAAGCTTTCTTT.

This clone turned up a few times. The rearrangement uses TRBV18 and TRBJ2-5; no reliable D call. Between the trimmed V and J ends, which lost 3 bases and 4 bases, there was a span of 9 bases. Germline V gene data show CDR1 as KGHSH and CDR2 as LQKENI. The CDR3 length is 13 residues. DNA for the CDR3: TGTGCCAGCTCACCTGGTCCCACAGAGACCCAGTACTTC. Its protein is CASSPGPTETQYF.

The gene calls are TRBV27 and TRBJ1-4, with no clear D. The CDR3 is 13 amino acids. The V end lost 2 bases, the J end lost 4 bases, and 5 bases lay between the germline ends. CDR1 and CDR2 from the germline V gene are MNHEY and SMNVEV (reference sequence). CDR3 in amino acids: CASSLGVNEKLFF. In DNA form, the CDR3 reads TGTGCCAGCAGTTTAGGGGTTAATGAAAAACTGTTTTTT.

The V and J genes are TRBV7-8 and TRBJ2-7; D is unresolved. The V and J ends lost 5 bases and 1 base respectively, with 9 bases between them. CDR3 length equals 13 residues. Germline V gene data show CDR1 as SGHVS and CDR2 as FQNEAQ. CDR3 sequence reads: CASSPRLSYEQYF. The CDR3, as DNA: TGTGCCAGCAGCCCCCGCCTTTCCTACGAGCAGTACTTC. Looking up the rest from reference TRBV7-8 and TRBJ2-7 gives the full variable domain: GAGVSQSPRYKVAKRGQDVALRCDPISGHVSLFWYQQALGQGPEFLTYFQNEAQLDKSGLPSDRFFAERPEGSVSTLKIQRTQQEDSAVYLCASSPRLSYEQYFGPGTRLTVT.

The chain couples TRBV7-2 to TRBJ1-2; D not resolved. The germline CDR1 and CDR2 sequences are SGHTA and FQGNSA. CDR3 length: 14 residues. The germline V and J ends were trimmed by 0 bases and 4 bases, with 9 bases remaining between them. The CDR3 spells CASSLAIQLYGYTF. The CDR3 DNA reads TGTGCCAGCAGCTTAGCGATACAGCTCTATGGCTACACCTTC.

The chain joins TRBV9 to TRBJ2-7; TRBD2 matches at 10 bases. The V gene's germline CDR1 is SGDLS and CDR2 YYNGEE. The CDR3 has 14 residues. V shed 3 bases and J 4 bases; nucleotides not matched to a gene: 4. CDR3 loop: CASSGGLASYEQYF. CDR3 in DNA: TGTGCCAGCAGCGGGGGACTAGCGAGTTACGAGCAGTACTTC. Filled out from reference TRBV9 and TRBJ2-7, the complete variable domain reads DSGVTQTPKHLITATGQRVTLRCSPRSGDLSVYWYQQSLDQGLQFLIQYYNGEERAKGNILERFSAQQFPDLHSELNLSSLELGDSALYFCASSGGLASYEQYFGPGTRLTVT.

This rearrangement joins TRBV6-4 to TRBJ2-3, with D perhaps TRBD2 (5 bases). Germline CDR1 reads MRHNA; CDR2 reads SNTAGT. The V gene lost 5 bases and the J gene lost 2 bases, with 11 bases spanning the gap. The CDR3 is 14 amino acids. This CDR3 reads CASSPTRYTDTQYF. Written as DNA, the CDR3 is TGTGCCAGCAGTCCAACTAGATACACAGATACGCAGTATTTT.

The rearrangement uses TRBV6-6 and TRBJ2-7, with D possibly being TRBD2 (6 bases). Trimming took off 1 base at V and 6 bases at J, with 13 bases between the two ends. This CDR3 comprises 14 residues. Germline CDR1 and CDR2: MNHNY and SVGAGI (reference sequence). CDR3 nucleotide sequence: TGTGCCAGCAGTTACTTGGGCCCGGAGGGCGAGCAGTACTTC. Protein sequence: CASSYLGPEGEQYF.

The CDR3, as DNA: TGCAGCGCCGGACAGACCTACGAGCAGTACTTC. It encodes CSAGQTYEQYF. The chain combines TRBV29-1 with TRBJ2-7, with D perhaps TRBD1 (6 bases). CDR3 length equals 11 residues. Germline CDR1 and CDR2: SQVTM and ANQGSEA. The V and J ends lost 7 bases and 2 bases respectively, with 9 bases between them.

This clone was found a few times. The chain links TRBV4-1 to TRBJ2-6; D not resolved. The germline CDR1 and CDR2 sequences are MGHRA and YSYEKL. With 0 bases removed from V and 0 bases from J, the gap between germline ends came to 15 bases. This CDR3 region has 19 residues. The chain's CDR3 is CASSQELYGRSSGANVLTF. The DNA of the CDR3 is TGCGCCAGCAGCCAAGAATTATATGGCAGGTCCTCTGGGGCCAACGTCCTGACTTTC.

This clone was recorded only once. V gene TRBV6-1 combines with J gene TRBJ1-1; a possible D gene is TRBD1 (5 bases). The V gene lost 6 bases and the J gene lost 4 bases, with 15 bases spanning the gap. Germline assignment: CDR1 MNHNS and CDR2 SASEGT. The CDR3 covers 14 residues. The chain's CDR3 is CASRNIAGSTEAFF. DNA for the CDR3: TGTGCCAGCAGGAACATCGCAGGGAGCACTGAAGCTTTCTTT.

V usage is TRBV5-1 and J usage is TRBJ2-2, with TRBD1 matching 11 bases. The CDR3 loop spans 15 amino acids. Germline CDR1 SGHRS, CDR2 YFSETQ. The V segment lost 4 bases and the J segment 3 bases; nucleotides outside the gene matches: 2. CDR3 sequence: CASSKGQGDTGELFF. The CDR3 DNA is TGCGCCAGCAGCAAGGGACAGGGGGACACCGGGGAGCTGTTTTTT.

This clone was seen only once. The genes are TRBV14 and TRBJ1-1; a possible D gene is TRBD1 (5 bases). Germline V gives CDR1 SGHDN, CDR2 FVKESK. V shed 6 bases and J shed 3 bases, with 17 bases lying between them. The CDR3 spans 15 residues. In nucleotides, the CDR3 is TGTGCCAGCAGGTTGGGGCAGGCACTTTACACTGAAGCTTTCTTT. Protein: CASRLGQALYTEAFF.

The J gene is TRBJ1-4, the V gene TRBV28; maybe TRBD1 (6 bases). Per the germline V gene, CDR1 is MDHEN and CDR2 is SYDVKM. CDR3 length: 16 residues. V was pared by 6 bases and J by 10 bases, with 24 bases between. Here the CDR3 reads CASSSPQGSTLGKLFF. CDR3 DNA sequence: TGTGCCAGCAGCTCACCACAGGGCTCAACGCTTGGAAAACTGTTTTTT.

The CDR3 protein is CASMRGNTEAFF. The CDR3 region has the DNA TGTGCCAGCATGAGAGGCAACACTGAAGCTTTCTTT. J is TRBJ1-1 and V is TRBV6-1; D call uncertain. With 7 bases removed from V and 2 bases from J, the gap between germline ends came to 8 bases. CDR1 and CDR2 (germline): MNHNS, SASEGT. This CDR3 region has 12 residues.

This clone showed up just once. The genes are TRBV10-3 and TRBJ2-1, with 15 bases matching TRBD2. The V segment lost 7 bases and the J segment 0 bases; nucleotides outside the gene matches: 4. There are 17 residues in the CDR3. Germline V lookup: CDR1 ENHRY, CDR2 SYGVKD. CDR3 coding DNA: TGTGCCATCACCGGGACTAGCGGGGGGAGCTCCTACAATGAGCAGTTCTTC. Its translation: CAITGTSGGSSYNEQFF.

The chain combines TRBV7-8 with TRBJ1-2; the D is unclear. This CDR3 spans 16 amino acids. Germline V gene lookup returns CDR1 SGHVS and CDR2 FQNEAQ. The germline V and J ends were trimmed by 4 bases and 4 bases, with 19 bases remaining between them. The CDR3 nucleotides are TGTGCCAGCAGCTCGGACCGCGCCAAGGGCTCCTATGGCTACACCTTC. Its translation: CASSSDRAKGSYGYTF.

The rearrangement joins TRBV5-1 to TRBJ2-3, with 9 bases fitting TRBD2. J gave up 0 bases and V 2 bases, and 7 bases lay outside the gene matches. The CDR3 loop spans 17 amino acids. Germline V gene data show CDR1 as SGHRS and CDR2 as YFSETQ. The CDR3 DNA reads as TGCGCCAGCAGCTTTAAAAGCGGGGGGATAAGCACAGATACGCAGTATTTT. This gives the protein CASSFKSGGISTDTQYF.

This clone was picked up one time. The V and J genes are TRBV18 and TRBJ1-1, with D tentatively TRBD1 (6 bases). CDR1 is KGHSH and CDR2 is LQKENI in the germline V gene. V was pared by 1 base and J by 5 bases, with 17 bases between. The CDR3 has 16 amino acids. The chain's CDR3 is CASSPLIRAQGTEAFF. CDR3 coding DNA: TGTGCCAGCTCACCACTTATCAGGGCCCAGGGGACTGAAGCTTTCTTT.

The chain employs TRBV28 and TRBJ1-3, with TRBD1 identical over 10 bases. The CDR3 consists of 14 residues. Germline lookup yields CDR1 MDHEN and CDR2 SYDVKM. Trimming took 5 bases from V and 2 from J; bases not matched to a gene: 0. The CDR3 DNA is TGTGCCAGCAGTGGGACAGGGGCTGGAAACACCATATATTTT. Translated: CASSGTGAGNTIYF.

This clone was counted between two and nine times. The CDR3 reads CASSLGQGAYNSPLHF. CDR3 DNA sequence: TGTGCCAGCAGCCTGGGACAGGGCGCCTATAATTCACCCCTCCACTTT. This chain connects TRBV5-5 to TRBJ1-6; 9 bases map to TRBD1. V shed 4 bases and J 2 bases; nucleotides not matched to a gene: 4. CDR3 size: 16 residues. The germline CDR1 and CDR2 sequences are SGHKS and YYEKEE (reference sequence).